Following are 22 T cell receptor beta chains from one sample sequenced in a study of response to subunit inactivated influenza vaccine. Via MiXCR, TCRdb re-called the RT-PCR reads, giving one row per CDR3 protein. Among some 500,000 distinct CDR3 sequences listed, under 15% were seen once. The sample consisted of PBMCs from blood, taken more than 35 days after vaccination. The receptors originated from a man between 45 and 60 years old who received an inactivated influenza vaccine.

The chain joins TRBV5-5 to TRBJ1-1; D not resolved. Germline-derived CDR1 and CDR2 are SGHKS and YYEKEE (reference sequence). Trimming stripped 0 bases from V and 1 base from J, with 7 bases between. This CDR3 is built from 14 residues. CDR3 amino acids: CASSLGRPNTEAFF. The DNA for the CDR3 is TGTGCCAGCAGCTTGGGTCGGCCGAACACTGAAGCTTTCTTT.

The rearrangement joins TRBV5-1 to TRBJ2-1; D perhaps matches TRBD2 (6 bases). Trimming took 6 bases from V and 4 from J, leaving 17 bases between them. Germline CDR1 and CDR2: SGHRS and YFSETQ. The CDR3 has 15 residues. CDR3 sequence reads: CASKREARTYNEQFF. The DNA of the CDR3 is TGCGCCAGCAAAAGGGAGGCCAGGACTTACAATGAGCAGTTCTTC.

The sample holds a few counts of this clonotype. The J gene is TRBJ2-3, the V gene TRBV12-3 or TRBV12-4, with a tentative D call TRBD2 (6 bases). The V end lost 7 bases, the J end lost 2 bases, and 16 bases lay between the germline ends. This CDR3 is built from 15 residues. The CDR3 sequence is CASTLRAGPTDTQYF. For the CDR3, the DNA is TGTGCCAGCACCCTCCGTGCGGGACCCACAGATACGCAGTATTTT.

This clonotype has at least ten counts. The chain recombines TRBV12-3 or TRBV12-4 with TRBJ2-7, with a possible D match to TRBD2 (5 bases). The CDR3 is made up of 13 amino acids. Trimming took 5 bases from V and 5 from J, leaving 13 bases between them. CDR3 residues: CASSLISVNEQYF. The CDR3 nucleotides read TGTGCCAGCAGTCTCATTAGCGTGAACGAGCAGTACTTC.

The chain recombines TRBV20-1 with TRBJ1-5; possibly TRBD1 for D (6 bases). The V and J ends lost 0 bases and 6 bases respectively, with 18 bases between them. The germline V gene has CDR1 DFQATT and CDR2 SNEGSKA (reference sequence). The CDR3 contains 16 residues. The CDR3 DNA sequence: TGCAGTGCTAGAGATGGCAGGGCAGGGGTCAGTCAGCCCCAGCATTTT. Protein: CSARDGRAGVSQPQHF.

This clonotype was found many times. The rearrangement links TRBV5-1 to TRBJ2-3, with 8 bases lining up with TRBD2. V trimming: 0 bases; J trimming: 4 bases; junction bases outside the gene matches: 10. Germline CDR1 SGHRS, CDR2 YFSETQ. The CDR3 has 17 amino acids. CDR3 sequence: CASSLGSSGSSSDTQYF. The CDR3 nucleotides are TGCGCCAGCAGCTTGGGGTCCAGCGGGAGTAGCTCAGATACGCAGTATTTT.

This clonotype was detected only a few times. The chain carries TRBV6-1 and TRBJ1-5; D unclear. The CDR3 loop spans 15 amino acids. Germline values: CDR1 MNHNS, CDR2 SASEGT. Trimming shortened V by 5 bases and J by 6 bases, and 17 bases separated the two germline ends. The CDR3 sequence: CASSLGGESTQPQHF. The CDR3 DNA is TGTGCCAGCAGTCTAGGTGGAGAATCTACTCAGCCCCAGCATTTT.

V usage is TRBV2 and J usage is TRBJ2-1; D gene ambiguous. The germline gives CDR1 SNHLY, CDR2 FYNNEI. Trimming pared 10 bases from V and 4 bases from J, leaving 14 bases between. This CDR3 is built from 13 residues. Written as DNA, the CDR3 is TGTGCCACGGGTGAGGTGGGGTACAATGAGCAGTTCTTC. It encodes CATGEVGYNEQFF.

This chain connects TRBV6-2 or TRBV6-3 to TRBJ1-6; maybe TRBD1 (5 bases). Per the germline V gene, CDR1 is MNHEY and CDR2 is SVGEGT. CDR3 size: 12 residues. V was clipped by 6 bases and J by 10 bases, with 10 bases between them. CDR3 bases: TGTGCCAGCAGATCTAGGGGCTCACCCCTCCACTTT. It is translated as CASRSRGSPLHF.

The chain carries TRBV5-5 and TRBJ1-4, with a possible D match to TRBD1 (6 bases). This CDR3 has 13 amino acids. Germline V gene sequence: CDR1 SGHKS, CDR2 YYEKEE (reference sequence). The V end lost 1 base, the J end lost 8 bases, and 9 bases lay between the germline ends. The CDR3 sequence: CASSLLGGEKLFF. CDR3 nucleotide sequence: TGTGCCAGCAGCTTGTTAGGGGGAGAAAAACTGTTTTTT.

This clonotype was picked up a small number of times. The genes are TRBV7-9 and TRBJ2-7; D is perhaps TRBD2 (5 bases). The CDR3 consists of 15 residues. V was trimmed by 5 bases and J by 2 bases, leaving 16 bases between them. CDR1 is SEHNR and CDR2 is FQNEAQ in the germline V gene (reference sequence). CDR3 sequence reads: CASSQSGSGAYEQYF. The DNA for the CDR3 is TGTGCCAGCAGCCAAAGCGGATCAGGAGCCTACGAGCAGTACTTC.

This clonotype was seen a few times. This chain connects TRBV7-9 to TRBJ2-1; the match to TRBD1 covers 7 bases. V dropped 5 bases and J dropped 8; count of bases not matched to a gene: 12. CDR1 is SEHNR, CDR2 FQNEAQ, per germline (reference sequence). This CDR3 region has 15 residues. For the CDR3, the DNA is TGTGCCAGCAGCCCCCCCTCCGACAGGGCGGATGAGCAGTTCTTC. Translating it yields CASSPPSDRADEQFF. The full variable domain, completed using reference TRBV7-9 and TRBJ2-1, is DTGVSQNPRHKITKRGQNVTFRCDPISEHNRLYWYRQTLGQGPEFLTYFQNEAQLEKSRLLSDRFSAERPKGSFSTLEIQRTEQGDSAMYLCASSPPSDRADEQFFGPGTRLTVL.

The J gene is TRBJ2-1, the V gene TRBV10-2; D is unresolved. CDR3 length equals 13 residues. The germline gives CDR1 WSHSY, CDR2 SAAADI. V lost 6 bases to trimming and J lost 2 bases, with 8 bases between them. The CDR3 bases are TGCGCCAGCAGGGACGTCGCCTACAATGAGCAGTTCTTC. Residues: CASRDVAYNEQFF.

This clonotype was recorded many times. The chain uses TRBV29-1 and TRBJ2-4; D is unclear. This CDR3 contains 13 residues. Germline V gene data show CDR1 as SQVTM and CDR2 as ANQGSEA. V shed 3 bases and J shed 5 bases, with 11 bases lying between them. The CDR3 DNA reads TGCAGCGTTGAGACGGACGGCGAAAACATTCAGTACTTC. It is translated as CSVETDGENIQYF.

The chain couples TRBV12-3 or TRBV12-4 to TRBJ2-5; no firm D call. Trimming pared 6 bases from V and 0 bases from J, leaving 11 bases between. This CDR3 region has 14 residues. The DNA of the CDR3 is TGTGCCAGCAGCCATACTAAGTACCAAGAGACCCAGTACTTC. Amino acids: CASSHTKYQETQYF.

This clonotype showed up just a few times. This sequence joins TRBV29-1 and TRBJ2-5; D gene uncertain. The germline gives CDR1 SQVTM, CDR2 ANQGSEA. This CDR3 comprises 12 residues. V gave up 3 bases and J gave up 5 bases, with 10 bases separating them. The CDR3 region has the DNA TGCAGCGTTGATCCCCCCGGGGAGACCCAGTACTTC. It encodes CSVDPPGETQYF.

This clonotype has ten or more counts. The DNA for the CDR3 is TGCAGCGTGAACCGGGTAGGGGAGACCCAGTACTTC. As protein: CSVNRVGETQYF. This sequence joins TRBV29-1 and TRBJ2-5; D unresolved. The V end lost 6 bases, the J end lost 5 bases, and 13 bases lay between the germline ends. The germline gives CDR1 SQVTM, CDR2 ANQGSEA. The CDR3 runs 12 residues.

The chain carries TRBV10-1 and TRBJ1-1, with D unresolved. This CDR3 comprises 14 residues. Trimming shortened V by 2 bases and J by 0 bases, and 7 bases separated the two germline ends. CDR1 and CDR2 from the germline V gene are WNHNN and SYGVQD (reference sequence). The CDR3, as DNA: TGCGCCAGCAGTGAGCACAGAGTGAACACTGAAGCTTTCTTT. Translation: CASSEHRVNTEAFF.

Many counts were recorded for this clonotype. The CDR3 is CASRQAGGLAKNIQYF. In nucleotides, the CDR3 is TGTGCCAGCAGACAAGCGGGGGGGCTAGCCAAAAACATTCAGTACTTC. This chain uses TRBV12-3 or TRBV12-4 with TRBJ2-4, with 10 nucleotides matching TRBD2. The CDR3 has 16 residues. Trimming removed 6 bases from V and 0 bases from J; junction bases left unmatched: 5.

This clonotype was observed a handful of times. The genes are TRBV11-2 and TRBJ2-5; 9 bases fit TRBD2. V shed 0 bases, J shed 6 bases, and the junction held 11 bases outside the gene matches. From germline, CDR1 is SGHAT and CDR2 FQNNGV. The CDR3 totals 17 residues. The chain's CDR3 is CASSLDMGAGGRKTQYF. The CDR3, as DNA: TGTGCCAGCAGCTTAGATATGGGAGCGGGAGGACGGAAGACCCAGTACTTC.

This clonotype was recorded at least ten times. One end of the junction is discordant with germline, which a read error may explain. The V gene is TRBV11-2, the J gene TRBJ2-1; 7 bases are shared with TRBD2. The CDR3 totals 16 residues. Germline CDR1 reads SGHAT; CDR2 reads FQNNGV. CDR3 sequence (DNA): TGTGCCAGCAACTTAAGGTCGGCGGGACTAAACAATGAGCAGTTCTTC. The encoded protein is CASNLRSAGLNNEQFF. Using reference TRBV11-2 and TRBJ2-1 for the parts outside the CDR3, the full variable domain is EAGVAQSPRYKIIEKRQSVAFWCNPISGHATLYWYQQILGQGPKLLIQFQNNGVVDDSQLPKDRFSAERLKGVDSTLKIQPAKLEDSAVYLCASNLRSAGLNNEQFFGPGTRLTVL.

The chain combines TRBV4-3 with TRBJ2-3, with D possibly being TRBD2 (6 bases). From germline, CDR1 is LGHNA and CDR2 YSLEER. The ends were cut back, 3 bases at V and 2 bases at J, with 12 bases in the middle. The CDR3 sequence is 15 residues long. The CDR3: CASSQTWDFTDTQYF. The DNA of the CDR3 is TGCGCCAGCAGCCAGACTTGGGACTTCACAGATACGCAGTATTTT.